This T cell receptor (beta chain) was found in a study of cytomegalovirus exposure and HLA in healthy donors. Findings of the study overall: TCR beta chains associated with HLA were, in a later analysis, more clonally expanded than equally common others. Available immune exposure information covered CMV serostatus only.

Comments on this clone: Its antigen is still unknown. One end of the junction does not line up with germline, which may come from a read error.

Healthy bone marrow donors made up the donor group. In the PCR, 60 Vbeta and 13 Jbeta primers were used. The method was immunoSEQ multiplex PCR; TCRdb's version includes in-frame clones alone and lacks a portion of them. The sample lists about 98,000 clones; about 80% were seen once. The germline V gene encodes CDR1 SQVTM and CDR2 ANQGSEA. CDR3 length: 10 amino acids. Sample: PBMCs. The V gene is TRBV29-1, the J gene TRBJ2-1; D might be TRBD2 (6 bases). This clonotype was sampled from a man between 18 and 35 years old in good health and CMV-seropositive. The CDR3 nucleotides read TGTGCGGGGACTTCGAATGAGCAGTTCTTC. It encodes CAGTSNEQFF.